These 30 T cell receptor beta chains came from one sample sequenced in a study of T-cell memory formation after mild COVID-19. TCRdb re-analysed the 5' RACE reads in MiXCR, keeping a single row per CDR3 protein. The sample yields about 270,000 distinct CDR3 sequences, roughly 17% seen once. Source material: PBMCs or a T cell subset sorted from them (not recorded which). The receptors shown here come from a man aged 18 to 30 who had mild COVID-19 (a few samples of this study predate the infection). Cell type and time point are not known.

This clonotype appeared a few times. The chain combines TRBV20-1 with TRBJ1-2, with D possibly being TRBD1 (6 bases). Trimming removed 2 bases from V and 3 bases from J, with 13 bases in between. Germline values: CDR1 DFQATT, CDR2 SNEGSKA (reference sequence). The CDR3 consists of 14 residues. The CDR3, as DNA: TGCAGTGCTAGATTTGTTCAGGGGTACTATGGCTACACCTTC. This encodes CSARFVQGYYGYTF.

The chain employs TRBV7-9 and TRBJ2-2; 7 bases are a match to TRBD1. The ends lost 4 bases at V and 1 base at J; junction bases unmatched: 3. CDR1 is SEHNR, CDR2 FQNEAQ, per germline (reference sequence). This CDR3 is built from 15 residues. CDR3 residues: CASSSRTGNTGELFF. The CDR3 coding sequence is TGTGCCAGCAGCTCGAGGACAGGGAACACCGGGGAGCTGTTTTTT.

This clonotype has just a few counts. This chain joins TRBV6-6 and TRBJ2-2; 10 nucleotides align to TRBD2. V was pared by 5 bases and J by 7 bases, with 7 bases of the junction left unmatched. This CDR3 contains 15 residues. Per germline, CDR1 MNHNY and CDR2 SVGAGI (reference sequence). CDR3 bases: TGTGCCAGCAGTCCCCAGCGGGGGGGCGTCGGGGAGCTGTTTTTT. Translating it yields CASSPQRGGVGELFF.

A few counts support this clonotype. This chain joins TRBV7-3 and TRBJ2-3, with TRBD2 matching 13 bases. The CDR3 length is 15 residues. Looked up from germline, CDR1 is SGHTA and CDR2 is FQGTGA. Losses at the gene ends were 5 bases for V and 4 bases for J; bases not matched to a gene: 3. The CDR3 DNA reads TGTGCCAGCAGCACTAGCGGGGGGGCGTCAGATACGCAGTATTTT. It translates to CASSTSGGASDTQYF.

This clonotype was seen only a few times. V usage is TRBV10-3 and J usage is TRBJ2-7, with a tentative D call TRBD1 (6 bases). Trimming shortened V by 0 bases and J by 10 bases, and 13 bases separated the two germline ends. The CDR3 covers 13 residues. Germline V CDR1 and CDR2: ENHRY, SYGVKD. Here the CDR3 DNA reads TGTGCCATCAGTGAGTCCGGGACAACACCACAGTACGTC. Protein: CAISESGTTPQYV.

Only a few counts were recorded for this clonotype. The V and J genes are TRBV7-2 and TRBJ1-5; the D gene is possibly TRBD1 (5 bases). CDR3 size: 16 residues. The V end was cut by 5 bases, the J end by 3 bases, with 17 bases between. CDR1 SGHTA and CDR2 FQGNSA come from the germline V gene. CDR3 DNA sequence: TGTGCCAGCAGCCGTTCAGGGCAGGGACTCAATCAGCCCCAGCATTTT. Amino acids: CASSRSGQGLNQPQHF.

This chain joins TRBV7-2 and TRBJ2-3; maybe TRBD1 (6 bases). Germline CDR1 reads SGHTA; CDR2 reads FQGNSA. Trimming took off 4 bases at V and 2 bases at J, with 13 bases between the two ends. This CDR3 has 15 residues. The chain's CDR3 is CASSYIQGHTDTQYF. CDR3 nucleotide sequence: TGTGCCAGCAGCTACATTCAGGGACACACAGATACGCAGTATTTT.

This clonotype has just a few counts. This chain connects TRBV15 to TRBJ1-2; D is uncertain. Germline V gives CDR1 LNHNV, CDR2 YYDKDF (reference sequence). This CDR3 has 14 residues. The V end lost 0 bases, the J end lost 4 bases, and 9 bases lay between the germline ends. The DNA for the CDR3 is TGTGCCACCAGCAGAGAACCAGGACCCTATGGCTACACCTTC. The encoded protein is CATSREPGPYGYTF.

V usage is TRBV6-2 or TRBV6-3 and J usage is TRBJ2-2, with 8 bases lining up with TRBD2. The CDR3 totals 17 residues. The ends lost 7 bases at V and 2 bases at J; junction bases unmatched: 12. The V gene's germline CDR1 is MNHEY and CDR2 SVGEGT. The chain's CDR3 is CASIQFLAGLNTGELFF. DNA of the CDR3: TGTGCCAGCATCCAATTCCTAGCGGGTCTTAACACCGGGGAGCTGTTTTTT.

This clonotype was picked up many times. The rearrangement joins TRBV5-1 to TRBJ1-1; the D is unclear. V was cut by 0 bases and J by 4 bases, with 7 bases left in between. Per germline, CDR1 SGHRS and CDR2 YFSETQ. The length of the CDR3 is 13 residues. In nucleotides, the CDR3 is TGCGCCAGCAGCTTGGGGGCTTCCACTGAAGCTTTCTTT. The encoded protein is CASSLGASTEAFF.

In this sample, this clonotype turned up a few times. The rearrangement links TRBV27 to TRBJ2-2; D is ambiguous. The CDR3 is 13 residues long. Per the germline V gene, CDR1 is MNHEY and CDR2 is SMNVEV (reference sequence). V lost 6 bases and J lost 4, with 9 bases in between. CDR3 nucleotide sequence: TGTGCCAGCAGAGCAGGTACCACCGGGGAGCTGTTTTTT. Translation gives CASRAGTTGELFF.

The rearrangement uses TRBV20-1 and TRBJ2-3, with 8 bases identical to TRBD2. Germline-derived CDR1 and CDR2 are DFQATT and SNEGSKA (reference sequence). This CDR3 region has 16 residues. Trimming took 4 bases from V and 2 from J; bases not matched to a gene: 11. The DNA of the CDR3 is TGCAGTGCTACCGCCGACCGGGGGGGATCCACAGATACGCAGTATTTT. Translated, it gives CSATADRGGSTDTQYF.

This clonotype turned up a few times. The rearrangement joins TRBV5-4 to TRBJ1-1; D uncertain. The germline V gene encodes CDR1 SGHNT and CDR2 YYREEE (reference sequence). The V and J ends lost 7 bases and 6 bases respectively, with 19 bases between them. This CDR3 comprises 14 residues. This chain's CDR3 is CASGQTGDRPEAFF. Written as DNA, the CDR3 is TGTGCCAGCGGCCAGACCGGAGATCGGCCTGAAGCTTTCTTT.

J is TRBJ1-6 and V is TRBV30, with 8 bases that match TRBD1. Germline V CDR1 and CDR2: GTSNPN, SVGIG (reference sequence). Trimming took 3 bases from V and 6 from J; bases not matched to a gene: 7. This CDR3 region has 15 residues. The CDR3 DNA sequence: TGTGCCTGGAGCGCCAGGGGGCCTACTAATTCACCCCTCCACTTT. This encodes CAWSARGPTNSPLHF.

CDR3: CASSSVPYNSPLHF. Written as DNA, the CDR3 is TGTGCCAGCAGCTCTGTACCCTATAATTCACCCCTCCACTTT. The chain has TRBV5-5 and TRBJ1-6; D call uncertain. This CDR3 comprises 14 residues. Germline CDR1 SGHKS, CDR2 YYEKEE (reference sequence). With 3 bases removed from V and 2 bases from J, the gap between germline ends came to 6 bases.

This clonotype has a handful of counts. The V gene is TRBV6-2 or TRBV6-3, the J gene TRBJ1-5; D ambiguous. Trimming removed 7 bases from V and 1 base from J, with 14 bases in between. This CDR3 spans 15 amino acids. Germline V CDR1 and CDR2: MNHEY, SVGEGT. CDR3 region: CASNAILGSNQPQHF. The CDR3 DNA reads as TGTGCCAGCAATGCGATATTAGGAAGCAATCAGCCCCAGCATTTT.

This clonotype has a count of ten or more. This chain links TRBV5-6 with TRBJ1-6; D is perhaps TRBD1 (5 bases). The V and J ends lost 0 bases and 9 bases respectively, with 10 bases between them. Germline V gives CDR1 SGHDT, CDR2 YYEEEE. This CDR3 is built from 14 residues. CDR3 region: CASSLGLGGSPLHF. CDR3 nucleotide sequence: TGTGCCAGCAGCTTGGGTCTTGGGGGTTCACCCCTCCACTTT.

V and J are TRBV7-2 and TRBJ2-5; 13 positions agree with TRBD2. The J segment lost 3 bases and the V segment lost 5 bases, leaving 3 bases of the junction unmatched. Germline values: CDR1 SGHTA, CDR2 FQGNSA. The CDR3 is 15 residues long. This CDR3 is CASSRGTSGEETQYF. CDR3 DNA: TGTGCCAGCAGCAGGGGGACTAGCGGGGAAGAGACCCAGTACTTC.

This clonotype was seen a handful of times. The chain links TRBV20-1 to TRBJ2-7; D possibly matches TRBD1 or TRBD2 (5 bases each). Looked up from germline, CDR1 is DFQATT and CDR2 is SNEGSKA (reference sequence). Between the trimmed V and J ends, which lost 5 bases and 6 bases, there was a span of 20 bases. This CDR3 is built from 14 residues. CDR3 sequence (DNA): TGCAGTGCTGGGGGTGGCAGCCCGAAGAGCGAGCAGTACTTC. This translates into CSAGGGSPKSEQYF.

In DNA form, the CDR3 reads TGTGCCAGCAGTGGGGACAGGGGGAATTCACCCCTCCACTTT. Encoded protein: CASSGDRGNSPLHF. The genes are TRBV6-2 or TRBV6-3 and TRBJ1-6; 11 bases fit TRBD1. The CDR3 runs to 14 residues. Germline values: CDR1 MNHEY, CDR2 SVGEGT. J gave up 7 bases and V 5 bases, and 1 base lay outside the gene matches.

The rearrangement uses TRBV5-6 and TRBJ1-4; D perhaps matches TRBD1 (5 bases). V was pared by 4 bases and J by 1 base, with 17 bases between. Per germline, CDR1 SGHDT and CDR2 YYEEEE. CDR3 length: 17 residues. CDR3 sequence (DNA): TGTGCCAGCAGCGGAAGGCCAGGGCGAGGAACTAATGAAAAACTGTTTTTT. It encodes CASSGRPGRGTNEKLFF.

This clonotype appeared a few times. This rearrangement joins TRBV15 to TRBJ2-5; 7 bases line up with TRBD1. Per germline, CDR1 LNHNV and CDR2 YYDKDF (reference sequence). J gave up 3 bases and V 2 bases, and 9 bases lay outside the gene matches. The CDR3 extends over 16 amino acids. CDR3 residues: CATSRQTGVIKETQYF. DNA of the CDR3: TGTGCCACCAGCAGACAAACAGGGGTTATTAAAGAGACCCAGTACTTC.

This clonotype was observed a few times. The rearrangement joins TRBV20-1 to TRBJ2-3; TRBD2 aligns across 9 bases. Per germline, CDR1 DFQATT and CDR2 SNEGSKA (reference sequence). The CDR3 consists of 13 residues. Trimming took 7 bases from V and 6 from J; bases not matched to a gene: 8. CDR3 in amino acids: CSEAGGLMDTQYF. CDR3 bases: TGCAGTGAAGCGGGGGGCCTTATGGATACGCAGTATTTT.

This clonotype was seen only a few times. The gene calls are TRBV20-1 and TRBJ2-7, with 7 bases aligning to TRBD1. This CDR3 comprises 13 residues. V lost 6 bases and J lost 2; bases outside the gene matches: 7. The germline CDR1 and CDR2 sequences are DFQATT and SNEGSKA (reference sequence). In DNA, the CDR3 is TGCAGTGCCACCCTGACAGGGACCTACGAGCAGTACTTC. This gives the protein CSATLTGTYEQYF.

The CDR3 here is CASSFGRGNTEAFF. The DNA of the CDR3 is TGTGCCAGCAGCTTCGGTCGTGGAAACACTGAAGCTTTCTTT. The V and J genes are TRBV7-2 and TRBJ1-1; D remains unclear. The CDR3 is 14 residues long. The germline CDR1 and CDR2 sequences are SGHTA and FQGNSA. Between the trimmed V and J ends, which lost 3 bases and 2 bases, there was a span of 10 bases.

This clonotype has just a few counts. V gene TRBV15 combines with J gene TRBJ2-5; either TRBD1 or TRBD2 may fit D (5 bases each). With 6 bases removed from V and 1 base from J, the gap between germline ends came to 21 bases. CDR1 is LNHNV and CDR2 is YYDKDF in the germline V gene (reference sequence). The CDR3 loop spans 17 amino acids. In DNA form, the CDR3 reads TGTGCCACCAGTGTTGACCAGGGACGTAGGGGCCAAGAGACCCAGTACTTC. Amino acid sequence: CATSVDQGRRGQETQYF.

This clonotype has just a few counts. The CDR3 DNA follows: TGCGCCAGCAGCTTCGCAAGGGAGTCTGAAGCTTTCTTT. This codes for CASSFARESEAFF. This chain joins TRBV5-1 and TRBJ1-1, with D unresolved. Germline CDR1 and CDR2: SGHRS and YFSETQ. V lost 2 bases, J lost 6 bases, and 11 bases lay in between. The length of the CDR3 is 13 residues.

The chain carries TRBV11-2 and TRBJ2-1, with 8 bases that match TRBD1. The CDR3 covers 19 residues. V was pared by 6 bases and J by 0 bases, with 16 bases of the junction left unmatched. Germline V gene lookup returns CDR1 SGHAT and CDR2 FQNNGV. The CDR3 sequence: CASRPIRGPYKNSYNEQFF. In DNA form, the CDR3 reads TGTGCCAGCAGGCCTATCAGGGGGCCCTATAAGAACTCCTACAATGAGCAGTTCTTC.

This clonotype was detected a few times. In DNA, the CDR3 is TGTGCCAGCAGCCCCCAGGTCGGGCAGCCCCAGCATTTT. It is translated as CASSPQVGQPQHF. The rearrangement links TRBV12-3 or TRBV12-4 to TRBJ1-5; no clear D. This CDR3 has 13 amino acids. V shed 6 bases and J shed 7 bases, with 13 bases lying between them.

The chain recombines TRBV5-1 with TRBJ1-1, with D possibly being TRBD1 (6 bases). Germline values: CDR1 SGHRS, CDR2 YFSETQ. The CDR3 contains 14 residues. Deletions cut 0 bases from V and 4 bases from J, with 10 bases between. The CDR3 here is CASSLGQEVTEAFF. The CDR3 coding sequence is TGCGCCAGCAGCTTGGGACAGGAGGTCACTGAAGCTTTCTTT.